The entry below describes one T cell receptor (beta chain). Its specificity is not known. The sample belongs to a study of cytomegalovirus exposure and HLA in healthy donors. Findings of the study overall: First-cohort TCR clusters tended to co-occur in the roughly 130 validation repertoires, a later analysis found. Most observed TCR sequences were rare, whereas some public TCRs were detected in many donors.

The repertoire was sequenced with immunoSEQ multiplex PCR; TCRdb's copy has only in-frame clones and lacks some. The sample has under 150,000 clones, approximately 90% seen once; the top ten hold roughly 0.7%. The sequencing sample was made of PBMCs. This sequence was found in a man between 18 and 29 years old in good health and CMV-seronegative.

CDR3 sequence (DNA): TGTGCCAGCAGCTTTACCACAGGGGGCGCGAGAGGAAACACCATATATTTT. This sequence encodes CASSFTTGGARGNTIYF. The rearrangement joins TRBV5-4 to TRBJ1-3; TRBD1 matches 9 bases. Germline assignment: CDR1 SGHNT and CDR2 YYREEE (reference sequence). V lost 2 bases to trimming and J lost 4 bases; unmatched junction nucleotides: 10. The CDR3 extends over 17 amino acids.